Listed below are T cell receptor beta chains from one sample, sequenced in a study of CXCR3-negative and CXCR3-positive naive CD8 T cells. TCRdb reprocessed the 5' RACE reads; each CDR3 protein has one entry and no DNA is given. The table for this sample gives about 38,000 distinct CDR3 sequences. Sequencing was performed on memory CD8+ T cells from blood. The receptors were sampled from a human donor in good health. Some clones in this sample may be carry-over from other donors' samples. CDR3s include the opening cysteine and the closing phenylalanine or tryptophan. Fields, in order: V gene, clone size, J gene, CDR3 protein. The size of a clone is reported for some rows only, either as once, few or many, or as a class for expanded clones.

V: TRBV6-5
size: .
J: TRBJ2-3
CDR3: CASSYGLAGLADTQYF

V: TRBV5-1
size: .
J: TRBJ2-7
CDR3: CASREAERHPTYEQYF

V: TRBV28
size: .
J: TRBJ2-7
CDR3: CASSSPGQGYYEQYF

V: TRBV20-1
size: .
J: TRBJ2-1
CDR3: CSALQAGDQDEQFF

V: TRBV4-3
size: .
J: TRBJ1-1
CDR3: CASSQESRDGGWVEAFF

V: TRBV23-1
size: .
J: TRBJ2-7
CDR3: CASSQSAQGIDYEQYF

V: TRBV7-3
size: .
J: TRBJ2-1
CDR3: CASSSKVTRDLDNEQFF

V: TRBV7-3
size: medium-sized
J: TRBJ1-6
CDR3: CASSSTGGAGSPLHF

V: TRBV7-2
size: .
J: TRBJ2-2
CDR3: CASSFGGELFF

V: TRBV5-4
size: .
J: TRBJ2-3
CDR3: CASSLFGTSTRDTQYF